The clone carrying this TCR beta chain came up a few times. Its antigen is as yet unknown. The protocol was immunoSEQ multiplex PCR, while the TCRdb copy is restricted to in-frame clones and leaves out a portion. The data hold some 120,000 clones, with 70% to 90% observed a single time. Trimming pared 2 bases from V and 3 bases from J, leaving 20 bases between. The CDR3 length is 18 residues. Germline V gene sequence: CDR1 LNHDA, CDR2 SQIVND (reference sequence). This entry belongs to a study of T cell responses to AZD1222 COVID-19 vaccine. Study-level background: The analysis combined second doses at about 4 or about 12 weeks. Findings of the study overall: There were mostly white British donors and more females than males, and clonal diversity was possibly underestimated. Baseline serology detected seropositivity in only 5 or 6 AZD1222 recipients. Increases in Spike-specific TCR breadth and depth were seen after two AZD1222 doses.

Sequences were derived from peripheral blood, sampled on day 0 of AZD1222 vaccination. The J gene is TRBJ1-5, the V gene TRBV19; tentative D call: TRBD1 (6 bases). The sequence came from an adult in good health. CDR3 sequence reads: CASSIIGQGSVINQPQHF. In DNA form, the CDR3 reads TGTGCCAGTAGTATAATCGGGCAGGGGAGCGTGATCAATCAGCCCCAGCATTTT.